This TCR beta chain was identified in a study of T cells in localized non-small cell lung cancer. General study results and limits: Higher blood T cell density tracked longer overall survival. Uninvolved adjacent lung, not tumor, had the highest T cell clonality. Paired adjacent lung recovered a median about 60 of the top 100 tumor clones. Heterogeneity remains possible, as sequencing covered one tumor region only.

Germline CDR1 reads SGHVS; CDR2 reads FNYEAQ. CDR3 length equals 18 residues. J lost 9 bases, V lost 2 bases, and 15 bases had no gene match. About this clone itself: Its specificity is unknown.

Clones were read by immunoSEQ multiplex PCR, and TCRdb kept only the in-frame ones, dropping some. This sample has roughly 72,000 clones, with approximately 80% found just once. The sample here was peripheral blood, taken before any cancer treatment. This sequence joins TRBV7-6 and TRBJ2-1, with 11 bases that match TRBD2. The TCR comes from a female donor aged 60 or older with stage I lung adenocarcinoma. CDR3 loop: CASSLFGSGGAALGEQFF. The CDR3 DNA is TGTGCCAGCAGCTTATTCGGTAGCGGGGGGGCCGCGTTAGGTGAGCAGTTCTTC. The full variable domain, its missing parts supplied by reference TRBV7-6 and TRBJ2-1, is GAGVSQSPRYKVTKRGQDVALRCDPISGHVSLYWYRQALGQGPEFLTYFNYEAQQDKSGLPNDRFSAERPEGSISTLTIQRTEQRDSAMYRCASSLFGSGGAALGEQFFGPGTRLTVL.